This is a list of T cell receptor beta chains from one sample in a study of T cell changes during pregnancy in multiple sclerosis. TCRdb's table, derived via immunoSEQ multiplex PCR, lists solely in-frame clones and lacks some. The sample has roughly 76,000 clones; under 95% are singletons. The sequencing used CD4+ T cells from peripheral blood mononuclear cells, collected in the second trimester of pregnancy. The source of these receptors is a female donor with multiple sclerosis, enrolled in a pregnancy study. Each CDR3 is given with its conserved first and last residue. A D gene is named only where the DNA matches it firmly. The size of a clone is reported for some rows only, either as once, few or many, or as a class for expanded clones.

CDR3 protein: CASSPSGGNQETQYF
CDR3 DNA: TGTGCCAGCAGTCCTAGCGGGGGAAACCAAGAGACCCAGTACTTC
CDR3 length: 15
D gene: TRBD2
V gene: TRBV7-2
clone size: -
J gene: TRBJ2-5

CDR3 protein: CASSGGHFSYNEQFF
CDR3 DNA: TGTGCCAGCAGCGGGGGACATTTCTCCTACAATGAGCAGTTCTTC
CDR3 length: 15
D gene: -
V gene: TRBV9
clone size: -
J gene: TRBJ2-1

CDR3 protein: CASSVAQGYNEQFF
CDR3 DNA: TGTGCCAGCAGCGTAGCTCAGGGTTACAATGAGCAGTTCTTC
CDR3 length: 14
D gene: -
V gene: TRBV9
clone size: -
J gene: TRBJ2-1

CDR3 protein: CASSQFRAGNTIYF
CDR3 DNA: TGTGCCAGCAGCCAATTCAGGGCTGGAAACACCATATATTTT
CDR3 length: 14
D gene: -
V gene: TRBV16
clone size: few
J gene: TRBJ1-3

CDR3 protein: CASSPRTGNTEAFF
CDR3 DNA: TGTGCCAGCTCACCGAGAACAGGGAACACTGAAGCTTTCTTT
CDR3 length: 14
D gene: -
V gene: TRBV18
clone size: -
J gene: TRBJ1-1

CDR3 protein: CASSTGGFEALMYF
CDR3 DNA: TGTGCCAGCAGCACCGGGGGGTTCGAGGCCCTAATGTACTTC
CDR3 length: 14
D gene: TRBD2
V gene: TRBV5-6
clone size: -
J gene: TRBJ2-4

CDR3 protein: CASSREEKKLFF
CDR3 DNA: TGTGCCAGCAGCAGGGAGGAAAAAAAACTGTTTTTT
CDR3 length: 12
D gene: -
V gene: TRBV7-9
clone size: -
J gene: TRBJ1-4

CDR3 protein: CASSPPSGYSGNTIYF
CDR3 DNA: TGCGCCAGCAGCCCCCCGAGCGGTTACTCTGGAAACACCATATATTTT
CDR3 length: 16
D gene: -
V gene: TRBV4-1
clone size: -
J gene: TRBJ1-3

CDR3 protein: CASGQGVVGYTF
CDR3 DNA: TGTGCCAGCGGACAGGGGGTAGTGGGCTACACCTTC
CDR3 length: 12
D gene: TRBD1
V gene: TRBV2
clone size: -
J gene: TRBJ1-2

CDR3 protein: CASSPRQGANYGYTF
CDR3 DNA: TGTGCCAGCAGTCCTCGACAGGGGGCCAACTATGGCTACACCTTC
CDR3 length: 15
D gene: TRBD1
V gene: TRBV6-5
clone size: -
J gene: TRBJ1-2

CDR3 protein: CASSPGAGVEAFF
CDR3 DNA: TGTGCCAGCTCACCCGGGGCAGGGGTTGAAGCTTTCTTT
CDR3 length: 13
D gene: -
V gene: TRBV18
clone size: -
J gene: TRBJ1-1

CDR3 protein: CASNRDRVNTEAFF
CDR3 DNA: TGCGCCAGCAACCGGGACAGGGTTAACACTGAAGCTTTCTTT
CDR3 length: 14
D gene: TRBD1
V gene: TRBV5-1
clone size: -
J gene: TRBJ1-1

CDR3 protein: CASTKAGTGDRNTEAFF
CDR3 DNA: TGTGCCAGTACCAAAGCCGGGACAGGGGATAGGAACACTGAAGCTTTCTTT
CDR3 length: 17
D gene: TRBD1
V gene: TRBV19
clone size: -
J gene: TRBJ1-1

CDR3 protein: CAISESTGTGVYGYTF
CDR3 DNA: TGTGCCATCAGTGAGTCGACGGGGACAGGGGTCTATGGCTACACCTTC
CDR3 length: 16
D gene: TRBD1
V gene: TRBV10-3
clone size: -
J gene: TRBJ1-2

CDR3 protein: CASSLAAGQGGETQYF
CDR3 DNA: TGTGCCAGCAGCTTGGCTGCGGGACAGGGTGGGGAGACCCAGTACTTC
CDR3 length: 16
D gene: TRBD1
V gene: TRBV5-4
clone size: -
J gene: TRBJ2-5

CDR3 protein: CAISGRLAGGPGSTDTQYF
CDR3 DNA: TGTGCCATCAGTGGGCGGCTAGCGGGAGGGCCGGGGAGCACAGATACGCAGTATTTT
CDR3 length: 19
D gene: TRBD2
V gene: TRBV10-3
clone size: once
J gene: TRBJ2-3

CDR3 protein: CASTTQPGQDFYGYTF
CDR3 DNA: TGCGCCAGCACTACCCAACCGGGACAGGACTTCTATGGCTACACCTTC
CDR3 length: 16
D gene: TRBD1
V gene: TRBV5-1
clone size: -
J gene: TRBJ1-2

CDR3 protein: CASSRDSSGSSYNEQFF
CDR3 DNA: TGTGCCAGCTCTCGCGATTCTAGCGGGAGCTCCTACAATGAGCAGTTCTTC
CDR3 length: 17
D gene: TRBD2
V gene: TRBV18
clone size: -
J gene: TRBJ2-1

CDR3 protein: CASSPEGQALVAPGYTF
CDR3 DNA: TGTGCCAGCTCACCGGAGGGGCAGGCGCTAGTGGCACCTGGCTACACCTTC
CDR3 length: 17
D gene: -
V gene: TRBV18
clone size: -
J gene: TRBJ1-2

CDR3 protein: CASSPTPPGDYGYTF
CDR3 DNA: TGCGCCAGCAGCCCGACGCCCCCGGGGGACTATGGCTACACCTTC
CDR3 length: 15
D gene: -
V gene: TRBV4-3
clone size: -
J gene: TRBJ1-2

CDR3 protein: CASNQGARVAFF
CDR3 DNA: TGTGCCAGCAACCAGGGGGCGCGGGTAGCTTTCTTT
CDR3 length: 12
D gene: TRBD1
V gene: TRBV28
clone size: -
J gene: TRBJ1-1

CDR3 protein: CASSVIGTGIYEQYF
CDR3 DNA: TGTGCCAGCAGTGTAATCGGGACAGGGATCTACGAGCAGTACTTC
CDR3 length: 15
D gene: TRBD1
V gene: TRBV28
clone size: few
J gene: TRBJ2-7

CDR3 protein: CASTEVWTAKGNQPQHF
CDR3 DNA: TGTGCCAGTACAGAAGTATGGACAGCCAAGGGCAATCAGCCCCAGCATTTT
CDR3 length: 17
D gene: -
V gene: TRBV19
clone size: -
J gene: TRBJ1-5

CDR3 protein: CASSGLAGGTGELFF
CDR3 DNA: TGTGCCAGCAGTGGACTAGCGGGAGGCACCGGGGAGCTGTTTTTT
CDR3 length: 15
D gene: TRBD2
V gene: TRBV6-5
clone size: -
J gene: TRBJ2-2

CDR3 protein: CASSFYPSGRTEAFF
CDR3 DNA: TGTGCCAGCAGTTTCTATCCTTCAGGTCGAACTGAAGCTTTCTTT
CDR3 length: 15
D gene: -
V gene: TRBV27
clone size: -
J gene: TRBJ1-1

CDR3 protein: CASSQDYANTEAFF
CDR3 DNA: TGTGCCAGCAGCCAAGACTATGCGAACACTGAAGCTTTCTTT
CDR3 length: 14
D gene: -
V gene: TRBV4-2
clone size: once
J gene: TRBJ1-1

CDR3 protein: CASSLSGGADTQYF
CDR3 DNA: TGCGCCAGCAGCTTGAGCGGGGGGGCAGATACGCAGTATTTT
CDR3 length: 14
D gene: TRBD2
V gene: TRBV5-1
clone size: -
J gene: TRBJ2-3

CDR3 protein: CASSHMTSGRVYNEQFF
CDR3 DNA: TGTGCCAGCAGCCATATGACTAGCGGGAGGGTCTACAATGAGCAGTTCTTC
CDR3 length: 17
D gene: TRBD2
V gene: TRBV14
clone size: -
J gene: TRBJ2-1

CDR3 protein: CASSLRQHTEAFF
CDR3 DNA: TGTGCCAGCTCACTCAGGCAGCACACTGAAGCTTTCTTT
CDR3 length: 13
D gene: -
V gene: TRBV18
clone size: -
J gene: TRBJ1-1

CDR3 protein: CSVEGQGAETQYF
CDR3 DNA: TGCAGCGTTGAAGGACAGGGGGCAGAGACCCAGTACTTC
CDR3 length: 13
D gene: TRBD1
V gene: TRBV29-1
clone size: -
J gene: TRBJ2-5

CDR3 protein: CASSLRGGSAKNIQYF
CDR3 DNA: TGTGCCAGTAGTTTGCGGGGGGGCTCTGCCAAAAACATTCAGTACTTC
CDR3 length: 16
D gene: TRBD2
V gene: TRBV19
clone size: -
J gene: TRBJ2-4

CDR3 protein: CASSVAVNTDTQYF
CDR3 DNA: TGTGCCAGCAGCGTGGCGGTGAACACAGATACGCAGTATTTT
CDR3 length: 14
D gene: -
V gene: TRBV9
clone size: -
J gene: TRBJ2-3